This T cell receptor beta chain was identified during a study of CD8 T cell repertoires and HIV-1 epitope variants. Study details: The baseline condition was 1M T cells left uncultured. Notes on the study in general: Beta chains alone show antigen proliferation, not cytokine profile or function.

Trimming took off 8 bases at V and 3 bases at J, with 11 bases between the two ends. The CDR3 contains 12 residues. CDR1 LNHDA and CDR2 SQIVND come from the germline V gene (reference sequence). This clone is a singleton in its sample. Antigen: not known. Generated by immunoSEQ multiplex PCR, the TCRdb table keeps only in-frame clones and is missing some. The sample contains 1,500 to 2,000 clones, 69% of which appear only once. Sequencing was performed on cultured CD8+ T cells derived from PBMCs. The gene calls are TRBV19 and TRBJ2-7; weak D call: TRBD1 (6 bases). The sequence came from a male donor with HIV. The CDR3 is CASGGLGYEQYF. In DNA, the CDR3 is TGTGCCAGTGGGGGCCTGGGCTACGAGCAGTACTTC.